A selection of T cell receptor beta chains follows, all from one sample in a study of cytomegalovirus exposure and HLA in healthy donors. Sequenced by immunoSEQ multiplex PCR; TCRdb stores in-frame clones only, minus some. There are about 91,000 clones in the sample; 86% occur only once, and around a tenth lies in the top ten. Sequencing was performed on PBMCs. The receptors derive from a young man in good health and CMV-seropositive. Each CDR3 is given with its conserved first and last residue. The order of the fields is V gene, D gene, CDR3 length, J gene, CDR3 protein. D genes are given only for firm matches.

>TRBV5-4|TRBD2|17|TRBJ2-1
CASSSWTSGFSYNEQFF
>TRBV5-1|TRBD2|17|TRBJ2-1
CASAHRPSSGRVNEQFF
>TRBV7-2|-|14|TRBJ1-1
CASSSDQGSVEAFF
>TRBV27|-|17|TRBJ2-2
CASSLYGTPSKLGELFF
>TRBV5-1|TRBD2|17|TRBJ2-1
CASSLDIGRASYNEQFF
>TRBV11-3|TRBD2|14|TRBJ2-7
CASSWGGSADEQYF
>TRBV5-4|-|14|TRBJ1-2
CASSKGLPAGGYTF
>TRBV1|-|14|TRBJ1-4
CTSSRRAAGEKLFF
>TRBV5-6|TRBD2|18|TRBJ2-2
CASSQGLAGVPNTGELFF
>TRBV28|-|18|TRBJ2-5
CASSLYLRPGSPTETQYF
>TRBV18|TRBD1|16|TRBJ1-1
CASSPGQGARDTEAFF
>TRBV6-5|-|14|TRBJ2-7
CASSYGQLPDEQYF
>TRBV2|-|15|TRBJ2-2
CASSEGGRGTGELFF
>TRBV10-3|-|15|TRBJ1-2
CAISESMGREGGYTF
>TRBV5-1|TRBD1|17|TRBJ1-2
CASSSPAGTGNNYGYTF
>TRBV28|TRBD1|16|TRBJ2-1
CASSPPTGSSYNEQFF
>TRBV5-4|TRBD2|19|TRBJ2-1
CASSSPGLAGGSSYNEQFF
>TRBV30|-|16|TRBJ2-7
CAWTDPGKLGPYEQYF
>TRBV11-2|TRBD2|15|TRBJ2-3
CASSGLAAGTDTQYF
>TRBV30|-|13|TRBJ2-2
CAWSSYNTGELFF
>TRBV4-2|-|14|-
CASSQERGTYEQYF
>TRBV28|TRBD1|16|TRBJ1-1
CASSFPGQGSDTEAFF